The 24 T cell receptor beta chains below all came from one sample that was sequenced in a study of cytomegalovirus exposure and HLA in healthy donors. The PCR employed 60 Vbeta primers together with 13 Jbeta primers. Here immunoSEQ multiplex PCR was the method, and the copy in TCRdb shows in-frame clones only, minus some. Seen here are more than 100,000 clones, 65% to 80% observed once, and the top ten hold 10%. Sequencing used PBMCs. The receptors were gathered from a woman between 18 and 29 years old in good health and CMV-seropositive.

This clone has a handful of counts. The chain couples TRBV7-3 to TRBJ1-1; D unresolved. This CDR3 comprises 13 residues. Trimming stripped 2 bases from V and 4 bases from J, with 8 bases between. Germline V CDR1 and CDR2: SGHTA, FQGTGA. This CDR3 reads CASSLQEGTEAFF. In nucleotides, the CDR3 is TGTGCCAGCAGCTTACAGGAAGGCACTGAAGCTTTCTTT.

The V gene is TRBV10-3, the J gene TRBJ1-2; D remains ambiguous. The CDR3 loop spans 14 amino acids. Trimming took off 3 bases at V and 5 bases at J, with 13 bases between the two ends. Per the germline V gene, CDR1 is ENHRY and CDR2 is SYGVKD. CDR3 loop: CAISEGGWSYGYTF. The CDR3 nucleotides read TGTGCCATCAGTGAAGGAGGGTGGTCGTATGGCTACACCTTC.

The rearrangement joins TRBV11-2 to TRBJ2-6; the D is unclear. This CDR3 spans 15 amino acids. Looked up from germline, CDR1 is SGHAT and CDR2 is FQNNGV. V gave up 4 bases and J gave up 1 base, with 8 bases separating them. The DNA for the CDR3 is TGTGCCAGCAGCTCCCCCCTATCTGGGGCCAACGTCCTGACTTTC. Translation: CASSSPLSGANVLTF.

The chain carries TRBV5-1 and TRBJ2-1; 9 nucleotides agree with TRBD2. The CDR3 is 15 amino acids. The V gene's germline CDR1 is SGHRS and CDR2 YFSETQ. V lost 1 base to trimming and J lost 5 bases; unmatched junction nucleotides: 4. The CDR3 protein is CASSLLAGVNNEQFF. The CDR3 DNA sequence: TGCGCCAGCAGCTTGTTAGCGGGGGTGAACAATGAGCAGTTCTTC.

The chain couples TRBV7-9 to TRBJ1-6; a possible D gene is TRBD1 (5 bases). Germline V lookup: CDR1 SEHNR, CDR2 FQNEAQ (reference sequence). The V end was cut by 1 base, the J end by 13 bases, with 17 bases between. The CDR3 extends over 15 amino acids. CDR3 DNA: TGTGCCAGCAGCTTAGAGGGCAGGGCGCATGATCCCCTCCACTTT. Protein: CASSLEGRAHDPLHF.

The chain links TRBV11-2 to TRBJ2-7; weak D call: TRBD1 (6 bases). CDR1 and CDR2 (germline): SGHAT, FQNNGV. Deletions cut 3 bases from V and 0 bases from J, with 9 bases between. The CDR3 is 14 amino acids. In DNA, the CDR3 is TGTGCCAGCAGCTTCGGGACACACTCCTACGAGCAGTACTTC. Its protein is CASSFGTHSYEQYF.

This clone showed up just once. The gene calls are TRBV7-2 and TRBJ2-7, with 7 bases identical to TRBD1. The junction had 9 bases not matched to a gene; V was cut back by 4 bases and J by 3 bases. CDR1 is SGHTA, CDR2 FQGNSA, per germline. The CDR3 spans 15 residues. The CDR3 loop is CASSSWDRGLYEQYF. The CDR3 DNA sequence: TGTGCCAGCAGCTCTTGGGACAGAGGCCTCTACGAGCAGTACTTC.

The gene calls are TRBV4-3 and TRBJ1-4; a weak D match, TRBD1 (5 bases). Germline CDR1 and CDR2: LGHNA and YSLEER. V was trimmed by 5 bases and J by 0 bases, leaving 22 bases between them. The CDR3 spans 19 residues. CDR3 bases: TGCGCCAGCAGCTACCTTTGGGGGGGACCCCGTGCAACTAATGAAAAACTGTTTTTT. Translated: CASSYLWGGPRATNEKLFF.

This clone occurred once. In DNA form, the CDR3 reads TGTGCCAGCGGCCGACAGGGAACCTCTGGAAACACCATATATTTT. It is translated as CASGRQGTSGNTIYF. The chain links TRBV11-2 to TRBJ1-3; 7 bases align to TRBD1. The CDR3 has 15 amino acids. The V gene end was trimmed by 8 bases and the J gene end by 0 bases; junction bases not matched to a gene: 7. Germline V gene data show CDR1 as SGHAT and CDR2 as FQNNGV.

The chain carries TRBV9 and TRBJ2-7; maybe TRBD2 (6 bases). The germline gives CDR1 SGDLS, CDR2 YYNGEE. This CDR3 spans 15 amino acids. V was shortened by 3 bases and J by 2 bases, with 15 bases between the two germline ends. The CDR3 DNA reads TGTGCCAGCAGCGGCTCCGGGGGTGTCCCCTACGAGCAGTACTTC. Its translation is CASSGSGGVPYEQYF.

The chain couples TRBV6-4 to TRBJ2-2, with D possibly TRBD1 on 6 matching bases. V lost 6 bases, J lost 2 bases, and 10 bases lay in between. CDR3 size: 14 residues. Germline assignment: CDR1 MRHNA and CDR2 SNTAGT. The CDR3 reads CASSRTDNTGELFF. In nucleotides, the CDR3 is TGTGCCAGCAGCCGGACAGATAACACCGGGGAGCTGTTTTTT.

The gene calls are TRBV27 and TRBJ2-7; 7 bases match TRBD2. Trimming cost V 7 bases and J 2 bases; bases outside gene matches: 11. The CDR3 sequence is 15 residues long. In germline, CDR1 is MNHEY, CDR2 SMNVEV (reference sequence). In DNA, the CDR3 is TGTGCCAGCAACCCCCGAGGGGAGGGAACCTACGAGCAGTACTTC. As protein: CASNPRGEGTYEQYF.

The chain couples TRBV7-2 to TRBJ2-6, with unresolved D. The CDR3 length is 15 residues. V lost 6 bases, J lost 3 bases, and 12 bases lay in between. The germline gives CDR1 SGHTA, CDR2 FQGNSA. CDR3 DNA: TGTGCCAGCAGAACGGGTGTCGGTGGGGCCAACGTCCTGACTTTC. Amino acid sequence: CASRTGVGGANVLTF.

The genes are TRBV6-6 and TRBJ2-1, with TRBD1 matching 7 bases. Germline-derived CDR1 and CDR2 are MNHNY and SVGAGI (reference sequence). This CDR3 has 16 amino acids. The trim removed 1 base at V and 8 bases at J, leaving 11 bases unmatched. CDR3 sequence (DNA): TGTGCCAGCAGTTACTTTTCGCTTAACAGGGGTGATGAGCAGTTCTTC. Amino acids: CASSYFSLNRGDEQFF.

In DNA, the CDR3 is TGTGCTAGCCCCGGGCCGGGACAGGGAAACTATGGCTACACCTTC. Protein: CASPGPGQGNYGYTF. The chain employs TRBV7-7 and TRBJ1-2; 9 nucleotides line up with TRBD1. This CDR3 is built from 15 residues. CDR1 is SSHAT and CDR2 is FNYEAQ in the germline V gene (reference sequence).

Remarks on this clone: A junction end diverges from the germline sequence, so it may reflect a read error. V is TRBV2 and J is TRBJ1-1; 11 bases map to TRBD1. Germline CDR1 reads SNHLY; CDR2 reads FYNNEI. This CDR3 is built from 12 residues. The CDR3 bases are TGTGCCAGCAGTCCACATGGGACAGGGGGAAATTTT. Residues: CASSPHGTGGNF.

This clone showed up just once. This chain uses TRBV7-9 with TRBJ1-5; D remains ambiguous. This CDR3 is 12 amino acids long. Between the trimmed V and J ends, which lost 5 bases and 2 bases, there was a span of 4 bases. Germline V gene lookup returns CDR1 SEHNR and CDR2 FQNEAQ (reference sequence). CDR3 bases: TGTGCCAGCAGCCGGGGCAATCAGCCCCAGCATTTT. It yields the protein CASSRGNQPQHF. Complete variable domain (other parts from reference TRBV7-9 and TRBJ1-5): DTGVSQNPRHKITKRGQNVTFRCDPISEHNRLYWYRQTLGQGPEFLTYFQNEAQLEKSRLLSDRFSAERPKGSFSTLEIQRTEQGDSAMYLCASSRGNQPQHFGDGTRLSIL.

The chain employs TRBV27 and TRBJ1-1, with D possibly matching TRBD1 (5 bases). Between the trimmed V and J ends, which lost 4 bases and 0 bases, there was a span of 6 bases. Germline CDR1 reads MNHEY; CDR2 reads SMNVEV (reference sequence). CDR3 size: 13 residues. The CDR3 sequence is CASSSGLNTEAFF. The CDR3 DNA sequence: TGTGCCAGCAGTTCAGGGCTGAACACTGAAGCTTTCTTT.

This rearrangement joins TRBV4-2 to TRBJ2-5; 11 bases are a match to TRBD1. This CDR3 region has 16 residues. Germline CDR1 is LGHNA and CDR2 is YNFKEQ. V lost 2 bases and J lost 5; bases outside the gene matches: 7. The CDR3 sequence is CASSQRGQGALETQYF. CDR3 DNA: TGTGCCAGCAGCCAACGAGGACAGGGGGCATTGGAGACCCAGTACTTC.

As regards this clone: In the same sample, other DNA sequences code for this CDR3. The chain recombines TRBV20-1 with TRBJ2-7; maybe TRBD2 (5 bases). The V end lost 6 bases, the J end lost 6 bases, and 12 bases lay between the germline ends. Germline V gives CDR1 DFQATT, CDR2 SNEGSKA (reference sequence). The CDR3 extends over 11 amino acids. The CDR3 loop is CSAARTFEQYF. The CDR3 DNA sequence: TGCAGTGCCGCCCGGACTTTCGAGCAGTACTTC.

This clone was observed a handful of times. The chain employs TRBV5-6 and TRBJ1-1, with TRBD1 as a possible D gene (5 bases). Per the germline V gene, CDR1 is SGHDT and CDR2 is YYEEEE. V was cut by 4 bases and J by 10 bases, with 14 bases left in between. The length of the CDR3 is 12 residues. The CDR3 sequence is CASSRSPGPAFF. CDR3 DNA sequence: TGTGCCAGCAGCAGGTCCCCAGGGCCAGCTTTCTTT.

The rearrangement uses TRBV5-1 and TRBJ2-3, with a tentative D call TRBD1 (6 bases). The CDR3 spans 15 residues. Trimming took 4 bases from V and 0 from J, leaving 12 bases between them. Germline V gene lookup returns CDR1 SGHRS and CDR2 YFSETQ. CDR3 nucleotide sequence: TGCGCCAGCAGCGTGACAGGACGTAGCACAGATACGCAGTATTTT. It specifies CASSVTGRSTDTQYF.

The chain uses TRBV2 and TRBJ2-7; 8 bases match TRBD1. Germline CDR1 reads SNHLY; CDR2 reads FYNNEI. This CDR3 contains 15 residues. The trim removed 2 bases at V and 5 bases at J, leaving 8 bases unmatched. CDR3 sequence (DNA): TGTGCCAGCAGTGAAAAGAGGCAGGGGGCGGACGAGCAGTACTTC. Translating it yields CASSEKRQGADEQYF.

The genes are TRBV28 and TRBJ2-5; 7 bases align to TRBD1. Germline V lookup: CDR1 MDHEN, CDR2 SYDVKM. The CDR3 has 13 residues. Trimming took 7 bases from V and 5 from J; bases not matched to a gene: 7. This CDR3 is CASNLGGEETQYF. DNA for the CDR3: TGTGCCAGCAACCTAGGGGGCGAGGAGACCCAGTACTTC.